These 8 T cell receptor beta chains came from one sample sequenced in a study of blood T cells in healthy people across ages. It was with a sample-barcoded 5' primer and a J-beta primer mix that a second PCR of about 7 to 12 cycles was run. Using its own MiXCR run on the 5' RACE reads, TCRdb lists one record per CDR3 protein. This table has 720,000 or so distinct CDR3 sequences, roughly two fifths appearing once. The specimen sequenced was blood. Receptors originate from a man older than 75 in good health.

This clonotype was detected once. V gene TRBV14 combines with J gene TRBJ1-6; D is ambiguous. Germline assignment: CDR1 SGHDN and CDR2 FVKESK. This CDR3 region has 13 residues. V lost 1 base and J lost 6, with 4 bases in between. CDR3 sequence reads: CASSQAANSPLHF. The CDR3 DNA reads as TGTGCCAGCAGCCAAGCGGCTAATTCACCCCTCCACTTT.

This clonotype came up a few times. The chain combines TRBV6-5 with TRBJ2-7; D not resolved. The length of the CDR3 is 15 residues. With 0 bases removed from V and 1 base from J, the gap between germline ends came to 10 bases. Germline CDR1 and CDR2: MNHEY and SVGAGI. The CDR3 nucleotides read TGTGCCAGCAGTTACTCGCCCGGGCAGTCCTACGAGCAGTACTTC. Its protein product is CASSYSPGQSYEQYF.

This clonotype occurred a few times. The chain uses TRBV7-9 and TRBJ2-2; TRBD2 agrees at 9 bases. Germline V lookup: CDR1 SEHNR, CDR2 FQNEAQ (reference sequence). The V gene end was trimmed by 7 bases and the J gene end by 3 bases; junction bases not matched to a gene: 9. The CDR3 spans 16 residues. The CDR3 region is CASKRSGTSYTGELFF. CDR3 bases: TGTGCCAGCAAAAGATCCGGGACTAGCTACACCGGGGAGCTGTTTTTT.

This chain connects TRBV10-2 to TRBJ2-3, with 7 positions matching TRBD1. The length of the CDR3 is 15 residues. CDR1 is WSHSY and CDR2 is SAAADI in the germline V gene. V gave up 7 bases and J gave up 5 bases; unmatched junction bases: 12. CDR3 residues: CASKKDRRGLDTQYF. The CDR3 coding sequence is TGCGCCAGCAAGAAGGACAGAAGGGGGCTAGATACGCAGTATTTT.

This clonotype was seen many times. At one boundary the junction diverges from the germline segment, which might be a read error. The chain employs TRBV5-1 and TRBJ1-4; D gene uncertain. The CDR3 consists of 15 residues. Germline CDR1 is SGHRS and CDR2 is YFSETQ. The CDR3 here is CASSLSGATNEKLFF. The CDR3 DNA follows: TGTGCCAGCAGCCTATCAGGCGCAACTAATGAAAAACTGTTTTTT.

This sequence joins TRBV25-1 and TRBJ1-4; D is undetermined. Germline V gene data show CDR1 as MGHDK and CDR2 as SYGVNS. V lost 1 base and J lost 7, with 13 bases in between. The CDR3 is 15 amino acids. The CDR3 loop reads CASSESVGYGEKLFF. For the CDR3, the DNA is TGTGCCAGCAGTGAATCAGTAGGGTATGGTGAAAAACTGTTTTTT.

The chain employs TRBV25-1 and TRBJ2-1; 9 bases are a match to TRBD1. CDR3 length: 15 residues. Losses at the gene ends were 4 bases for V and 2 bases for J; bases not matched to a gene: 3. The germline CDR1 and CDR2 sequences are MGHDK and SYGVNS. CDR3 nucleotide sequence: TGTGCCAGCAGTGTCGGACAGGGGACCTACAATGAGCAGTTCTTC. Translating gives CASSVGQGTYNEQFF.

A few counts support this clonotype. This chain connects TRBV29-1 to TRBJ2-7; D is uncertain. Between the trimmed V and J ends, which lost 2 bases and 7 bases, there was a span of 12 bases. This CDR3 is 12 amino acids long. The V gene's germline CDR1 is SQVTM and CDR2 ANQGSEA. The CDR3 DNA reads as TGCAGCGTTGAACCTAGGCTCGGTGAGCAGTACTTC. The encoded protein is CSVEPRLGEQYF.